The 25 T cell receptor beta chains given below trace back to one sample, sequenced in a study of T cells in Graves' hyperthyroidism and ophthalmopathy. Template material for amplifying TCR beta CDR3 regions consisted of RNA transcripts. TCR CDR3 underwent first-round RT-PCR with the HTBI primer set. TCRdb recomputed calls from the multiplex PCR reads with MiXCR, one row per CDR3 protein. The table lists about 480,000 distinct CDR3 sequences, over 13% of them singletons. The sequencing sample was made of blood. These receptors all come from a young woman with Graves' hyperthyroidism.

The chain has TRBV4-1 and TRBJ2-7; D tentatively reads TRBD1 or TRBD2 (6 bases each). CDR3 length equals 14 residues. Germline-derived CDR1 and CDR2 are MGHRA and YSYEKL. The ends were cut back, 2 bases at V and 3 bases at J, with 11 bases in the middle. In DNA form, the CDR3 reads TGCGCCAGCAGCCAATGGAGGGGGAGCTACGAGCAGTACGTC. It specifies CASSQWRGSYEQYV.

The CDR3 region has the DNA TGTGCCAGCAGCACAACAGGTCCCGGCTACGAGCAGTACGTC. Protein product: CASSTTGPGYEQYV. The chain combines TRBV7-9 with TRBJ2-7; D is possibly TRBD1 (5 bases). The CDR3 runs to 14 residues. Germline V lookup: CDR1 SEHNR, CDR2 FQNEAQ (reference sequence). With 5 bases removed from V and 3 bases from J, the gap between germline ends came to 14 bases.

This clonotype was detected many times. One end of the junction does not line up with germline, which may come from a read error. The CDR3 DNA reads as TGTGCCAGCAGTTCTAGCGGGAGCTCCTACGAGCAGTACTTC. Its protein is CASSSSGSSYEQYF. The chain links TRBV5-1 to TRBJ2-7; 10 nucleotides agree with TRBD2. The CDR3 covers 14 residues. Germline V gene lookup returns CDR1 SGHRS and CDR2 YFSETQ.

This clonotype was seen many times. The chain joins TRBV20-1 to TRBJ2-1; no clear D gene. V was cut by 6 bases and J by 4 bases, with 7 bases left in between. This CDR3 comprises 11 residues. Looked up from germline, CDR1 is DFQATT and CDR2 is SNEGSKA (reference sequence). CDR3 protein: CSAKPYNEQFF. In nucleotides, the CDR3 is TGCAGTGCGAAACCTTACAATGAGCAGTTCTTC.

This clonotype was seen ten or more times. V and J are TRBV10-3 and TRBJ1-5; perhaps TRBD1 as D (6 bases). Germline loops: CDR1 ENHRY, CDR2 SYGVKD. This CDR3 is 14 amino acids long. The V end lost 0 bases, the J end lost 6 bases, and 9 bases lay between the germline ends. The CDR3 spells CAISESGAPQPQHF. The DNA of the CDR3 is TGTGCCATCAGTGAGTCGGGGGCTCCTCAGCCCCAGCATTTT.

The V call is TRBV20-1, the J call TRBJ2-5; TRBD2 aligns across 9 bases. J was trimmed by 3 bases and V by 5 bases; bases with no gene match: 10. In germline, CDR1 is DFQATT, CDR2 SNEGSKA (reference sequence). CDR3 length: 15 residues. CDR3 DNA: TGCAGTGCTCCCCCGTCTAGCGGGACCAAAGAGACCCAGTACTTC. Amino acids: CSAPPSSGTKETQYF.

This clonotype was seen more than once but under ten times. The chain's CDR3 is CASSPPRGSDTQYF. The CDR3, as DNA: TGTGCCAGCTCACCACCCAGGGGCTCGGATACGCAGTATTTT. The chain combines TRBV18 with TRBJ2-3, with a weak D call TRBD1 (6 bases). CDR1 KGHSH and CDR2 LQKENI come from the germline V gene. The V and J ends lost 0 bases and 6 bases respectively, with 10 bases between them. The CDR3 spans 14 residues.

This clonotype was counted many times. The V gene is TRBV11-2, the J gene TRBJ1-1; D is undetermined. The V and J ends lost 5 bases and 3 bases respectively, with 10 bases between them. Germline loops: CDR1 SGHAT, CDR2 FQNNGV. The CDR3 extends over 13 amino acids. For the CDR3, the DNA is TGTGCCAGCAGCCCCTCAAGGGACACTGAAGCTTTCTTT. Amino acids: CASSPSRDTEAFF.

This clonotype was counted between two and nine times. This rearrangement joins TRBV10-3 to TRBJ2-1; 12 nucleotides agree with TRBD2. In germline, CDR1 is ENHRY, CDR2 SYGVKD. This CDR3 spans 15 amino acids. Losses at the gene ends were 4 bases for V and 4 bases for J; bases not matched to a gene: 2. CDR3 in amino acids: CAISGTSGIYNEQFF. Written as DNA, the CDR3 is TGTGCCATCAGTGGGACTAGCGGGATTTACAATGAGCAGTTCTTC.

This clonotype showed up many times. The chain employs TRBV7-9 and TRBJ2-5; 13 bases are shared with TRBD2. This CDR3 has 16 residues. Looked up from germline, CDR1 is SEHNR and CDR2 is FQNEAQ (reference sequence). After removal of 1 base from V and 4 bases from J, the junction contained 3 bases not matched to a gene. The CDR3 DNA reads TGTGCCAGCAGCTTAGGGACTAGCGGGAGTTCAGAGACCCAGTACTTC. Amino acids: CASSLGTSGSSETQYF. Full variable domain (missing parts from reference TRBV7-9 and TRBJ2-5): DTGVSQNPRHKITKRGQNVTFRCDPISEHNRLYWYRQTLGQGPEFLTYFQNEAQLEKSRLLSDRFSAERPKGSFSTLEIQRTEQGDSAMYLCASSLGTSGSSETQYFGPGTRLLVL.

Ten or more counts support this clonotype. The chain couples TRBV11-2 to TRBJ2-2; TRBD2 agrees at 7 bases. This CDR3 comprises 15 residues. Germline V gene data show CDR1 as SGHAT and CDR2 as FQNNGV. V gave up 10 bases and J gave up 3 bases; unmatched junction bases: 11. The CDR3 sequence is CAIQRGRGDTGELFF. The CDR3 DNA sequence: TGTGCCATACAAAGAGGACGGGGGGACACCGGGGAGCTGTTTTTT.

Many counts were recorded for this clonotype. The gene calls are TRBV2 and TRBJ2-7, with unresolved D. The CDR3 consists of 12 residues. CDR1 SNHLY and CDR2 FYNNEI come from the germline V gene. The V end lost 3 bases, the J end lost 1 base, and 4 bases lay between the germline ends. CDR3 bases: TGTGCCAGCAGTGAGAATTCCTACGAGCAGTACGTC. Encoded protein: CASSENSYEQYV.

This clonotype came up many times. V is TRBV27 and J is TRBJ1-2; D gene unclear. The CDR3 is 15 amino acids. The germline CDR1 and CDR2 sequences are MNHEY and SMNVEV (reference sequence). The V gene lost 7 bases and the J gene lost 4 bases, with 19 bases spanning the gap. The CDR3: CASTSRPAPGYGYTF. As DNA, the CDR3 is TGTGCCAGCACCTCGCGTCCGGCCCCGGGCTATGGCTACACCTTC.

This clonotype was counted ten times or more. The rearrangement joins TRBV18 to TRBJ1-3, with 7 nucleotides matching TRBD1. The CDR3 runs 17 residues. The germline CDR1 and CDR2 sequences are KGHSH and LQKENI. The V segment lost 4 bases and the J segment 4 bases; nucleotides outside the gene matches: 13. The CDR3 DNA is TGTGCCAGCTCACACTCCTCCCGGGACAGACAAGGAAACACCATATATTTT. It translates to CASSHSSRDRQGNTIYF.

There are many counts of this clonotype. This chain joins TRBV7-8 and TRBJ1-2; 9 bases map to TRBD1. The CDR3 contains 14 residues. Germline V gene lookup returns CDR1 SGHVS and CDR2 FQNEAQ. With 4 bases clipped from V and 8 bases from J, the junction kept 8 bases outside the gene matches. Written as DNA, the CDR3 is TGTGCCAGCAGCTCCCGCCGGGACAGGGTCGGCTACACCTTC. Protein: CASSSRRDRVGYTF.

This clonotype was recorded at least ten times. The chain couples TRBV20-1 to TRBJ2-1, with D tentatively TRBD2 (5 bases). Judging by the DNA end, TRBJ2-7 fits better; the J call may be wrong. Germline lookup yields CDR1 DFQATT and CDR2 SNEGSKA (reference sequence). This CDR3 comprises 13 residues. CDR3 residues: CSARGSGLNEQYV. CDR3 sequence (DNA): TGCAGTGCTAGAGGCAGCGGATTAAATGAGCAGTACGTC.

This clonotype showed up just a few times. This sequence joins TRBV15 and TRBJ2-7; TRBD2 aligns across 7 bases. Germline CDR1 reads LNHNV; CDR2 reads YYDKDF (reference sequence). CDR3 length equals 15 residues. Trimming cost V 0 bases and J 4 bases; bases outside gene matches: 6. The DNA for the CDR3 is TGTGCCACCAGCAGAGAAAGGACTAGGGTATACGAGCAGTACGTC. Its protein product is CATSRERTRVYEQYV.

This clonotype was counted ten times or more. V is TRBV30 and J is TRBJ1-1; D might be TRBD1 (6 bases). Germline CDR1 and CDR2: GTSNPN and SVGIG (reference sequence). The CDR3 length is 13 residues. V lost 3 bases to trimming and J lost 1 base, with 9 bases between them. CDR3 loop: CAWSWGQNTEAFF. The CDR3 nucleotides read TGTGCCTGGAGCTGGGGACAGAACACTGAAGCTTTCTTT.

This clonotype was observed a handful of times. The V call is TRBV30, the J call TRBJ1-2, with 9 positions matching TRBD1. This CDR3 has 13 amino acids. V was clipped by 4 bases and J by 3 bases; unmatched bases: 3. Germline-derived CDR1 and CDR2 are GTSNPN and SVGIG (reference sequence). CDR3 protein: CAWTTGGDYGYTF. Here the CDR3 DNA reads TGTGCCTGGACAACAGGGGGCGACTATGGCTACACCTTC.

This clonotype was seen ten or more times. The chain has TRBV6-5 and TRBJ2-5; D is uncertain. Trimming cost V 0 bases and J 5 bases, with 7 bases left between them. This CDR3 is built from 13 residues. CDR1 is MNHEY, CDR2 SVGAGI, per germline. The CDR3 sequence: CASSYSIMETQYF. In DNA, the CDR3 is TGTGCCAGCAGTTACTCGATAATGGAGACCCAGTACTTC.

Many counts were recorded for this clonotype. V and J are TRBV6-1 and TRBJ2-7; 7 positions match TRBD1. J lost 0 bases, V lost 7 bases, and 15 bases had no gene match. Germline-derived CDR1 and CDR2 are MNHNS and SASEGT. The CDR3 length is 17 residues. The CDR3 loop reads CASTVFRMAGGSYEQYF. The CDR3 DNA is TGTGCCAGCACCGTCTTTCGTATGGCAGGGGGCTCCTACGAGCAGTACTTC.

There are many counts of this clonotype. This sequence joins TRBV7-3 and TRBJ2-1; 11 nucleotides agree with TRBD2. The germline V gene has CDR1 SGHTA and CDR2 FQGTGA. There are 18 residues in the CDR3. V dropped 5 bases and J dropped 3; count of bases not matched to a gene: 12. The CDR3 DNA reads TGTGCCAGCAGCCCGCTTGGGGGTAGCGGGAGGGTCTACAATGAGCAGTTCTTC. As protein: CASSPLGGSGRVYNEQFF.

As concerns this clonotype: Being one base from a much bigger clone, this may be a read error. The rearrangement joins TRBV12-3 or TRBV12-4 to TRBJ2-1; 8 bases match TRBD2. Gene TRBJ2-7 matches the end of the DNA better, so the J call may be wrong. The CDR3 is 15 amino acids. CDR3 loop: CASSVLAVSYNEQYF. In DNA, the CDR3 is TGTGCCAGCAGTGTACTAGCGGTCTCCTACAATGAGCAGTACTTC.

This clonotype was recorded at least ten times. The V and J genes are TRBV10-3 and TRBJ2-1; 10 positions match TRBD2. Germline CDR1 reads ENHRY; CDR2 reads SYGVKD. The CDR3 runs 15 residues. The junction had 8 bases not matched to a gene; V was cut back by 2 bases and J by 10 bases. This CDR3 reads CAISERSGRAEEQFF. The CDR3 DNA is TGTGCCATCAGTGAGAGGAGCGGGAGGGCCGAGGAGCAGTTCTTC.

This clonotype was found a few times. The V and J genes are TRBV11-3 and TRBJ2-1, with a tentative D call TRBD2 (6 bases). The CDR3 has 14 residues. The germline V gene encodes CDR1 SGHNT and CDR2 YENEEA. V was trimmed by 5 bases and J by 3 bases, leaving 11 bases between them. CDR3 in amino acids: CASSPGTGYNEQFF. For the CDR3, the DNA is TGTGCCAGCAGCCCGGGGACTGGCTACAATGAGCAGTTCTTC.